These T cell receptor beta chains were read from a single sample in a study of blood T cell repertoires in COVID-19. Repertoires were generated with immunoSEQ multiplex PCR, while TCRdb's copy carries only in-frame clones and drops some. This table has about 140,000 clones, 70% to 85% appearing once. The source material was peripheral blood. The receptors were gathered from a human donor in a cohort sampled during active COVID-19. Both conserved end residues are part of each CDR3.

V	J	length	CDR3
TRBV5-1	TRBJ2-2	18	CASSLEGGTRTLAGELFF
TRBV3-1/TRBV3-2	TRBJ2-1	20	CASSQTPGLAGGSSYNEQFF
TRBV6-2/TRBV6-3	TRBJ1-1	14	CASSLGQINTEAFF
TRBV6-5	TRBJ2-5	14	CASSRDRGQETQYF
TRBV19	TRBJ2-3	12	CASRGGTDTQYF
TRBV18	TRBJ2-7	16	CASSPERGGLTYEQYF
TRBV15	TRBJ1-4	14	CATSTRQIYEKLFF
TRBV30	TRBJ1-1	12	CAWRRGTVEAFF
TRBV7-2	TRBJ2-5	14	CASSIRRGGETQYF
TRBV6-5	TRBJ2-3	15	CASMASVAHTDTQYF
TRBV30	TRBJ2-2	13	CAWVGQSTGELFF
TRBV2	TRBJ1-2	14	CASSEARDRKGATF
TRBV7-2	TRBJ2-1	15	CASSLEGLGTHEQFF
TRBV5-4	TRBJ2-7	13	CASSSGTLYEQYF
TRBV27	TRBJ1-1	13	CASSRQGVAEAFF
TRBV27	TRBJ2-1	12	CASSTQGNEQFF
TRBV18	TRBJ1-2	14	CASSPDTGGKGYTF
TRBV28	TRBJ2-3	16	CASSSLGDRGSDTQYF
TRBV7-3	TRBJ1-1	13	CASSLGQATEAFF
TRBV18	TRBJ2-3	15	CASSPRQGETDTQYF
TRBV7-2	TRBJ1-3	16	CASSVAGTATGNTIYF
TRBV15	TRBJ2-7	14	CATSRGGQTYEQYF
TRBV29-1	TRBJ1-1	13	CSANLQGNTEAFF
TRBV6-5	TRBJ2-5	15	CASSSLGTPQETQYF
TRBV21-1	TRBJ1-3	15	CASSAGPQSGNTIYF
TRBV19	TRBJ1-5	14	CASKGGGGIAPQHF
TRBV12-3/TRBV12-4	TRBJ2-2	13	CASSFTEPGELFF
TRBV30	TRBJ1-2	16	CATTGPRGRRNYGYTF
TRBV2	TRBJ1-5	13	CASSVLLSNPQHF
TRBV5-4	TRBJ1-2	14	CASSFIGRGYGYTF
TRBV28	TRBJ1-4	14	CASSNTGTNEKLFF
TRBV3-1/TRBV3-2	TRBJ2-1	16	CASSQASGGVNNEQFF
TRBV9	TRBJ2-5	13	CASSSRGEETQYF
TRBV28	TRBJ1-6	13	CASTVQVSSPLHF
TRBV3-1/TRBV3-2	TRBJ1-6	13	CASSLKPVLPLHF
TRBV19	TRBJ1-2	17	CASSVRQGAPDSYGYTF
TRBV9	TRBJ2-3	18	CASSVRTSGGASTDTQYF
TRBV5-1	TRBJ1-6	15	CASSSEGQLNSPLHF
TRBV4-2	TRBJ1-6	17	CASSQAAGGPNNSPLHF